The 26 T cell receptor beta chains in this list originate from one sample, sequenced in a study of T cell responses to AZD1222 COVID-19 vaccine. Libraries were prepared by immunoSEQ multiplex PCR; TCRdb keeps only in-frame clonotypes and omits some of them. The repertoire consists of 95,000 to 110,000 clones, with 89% occurring once and the leading ten covering roughly 20%. The sequencing here drew on peripheral blood, taken on day 0 of AZD1222 vaccination. These receptors all come from an adult in good health.

J is TRBJ1-3 and V is TRBV13; D is undetermined. The germline CDR1 and CDR2 sequences are PRHDT and FYEKMQ (reference sequence). Trimming stripped 3 bases from V and 3 bases from J, with 3 bases between. The CDR3 contains 12 residues. CDR3 sequence: CASSLYGNTIYF. The CDR3 nucleotides read TGTGCCAGCAGCTTGTATGGAAACACCATATATTTT.

This chain joins TRBV29-1 and TRBJ2-6; D remains ambiguous. CDR3 size: 14 residues. Germline V lookup: CDR1 SQVTM, CDR2 ANQGSEA. V gave up 3 bases and J gave up 1 base, with 7 bases separating them. The CDR3 region is CSVDISSGANVLTF. CDR3 DNA: TGCAGCGTTGATATTTCGTCTGGGGCCAACGTCCTGACTTTC.

This clone was detected once. The V call is TRBV12-3 or TRBV12-4, the J call TRBJ2-3; the D gene is possibly TRBD2 (5 bases). CDR3 size: 13 residues. V dropped 0 bases and J dropped 5 bases, with 6 bases sitting between them. CDR3 amino acids: CASSLAAGDTQYF. CDR3 DNA sequence: TGTGCCAGCAGTTTAGCGGCGGGAGATACGCAGTATTTT.

This rearrangement joins TRBV20-1 to TRBJ1-5; 9 nucleotides agree with TRBD1. CDR1 is DFQATT and CDR2 is SNEGSKA in the germline V gene (reference sequence). With 5 bases clipped from V and 0 bases from J, the junction kept 11 bases outside the gene matches. The CDR3 consists of 17 residues. CDR3 loop: CSACGDRDAYSNQPQHF. In DNA, the CDR3 is TGCAGTGCTTGTGGGGACAGGGATGCTTATAGCAATCAGCCCCAGCATTTT.

This chain joins TRBV7-9 and TRBJ1-1, with a possible D match to TRBD1 (5 bases). Germline CDR1 SEHNR, CDR2 FQNEAQ (reference sequence). V was pared by 7 bases and J by 1 base, with 10 bases between. The CDR3 runs 13 residues. The CDR3 DNA reads TGTGCCAGCAATACAGGTGGGAACACTGAAGCTTTCTTT. Translating it yields CASNTGGNTEAFF.

This clone is deemed hyperexpanded. V usage is TRBV2 and J usage is TRBJ2-3; the D gene is possibly TRBD1 (6 bases). The germline V gene has CDR1 SNHLY and CDR2 FYNNEI. The CDR3 runs 18 residues. Trimming took 7 bases from V and 0 from J, leaving 23 bases between them. The CDR3 bases are TGTGCCAGCAATAAAATCTCTAGTGGGGGCGAGAGCACAGATACGCAGTATTTT. Its translation is CASNKISSGGESTDTQYF.

To note about this clone: One end of the junction does not line up with germline, which may come from a read error. The chain employs TRBV29-1 and TRBJ1-2; a possible D gene is TRBD1 (6 bases). CDR3 length: 15 residues. Looked up from germline, CDR1 is SQVTM and CDR2 is ANQGSEA. The CDR3 DNA sequence: TGCAGCGTTATTCTGGTCGACAGGCGTCACTATGGATACACCTTC. Amino acids: CSVILVDRRHYGYTF.

The chain is built from TRBV18 and TRBJ2-3, with D perhaps matching TRBD1 (6 bases). Germline V gene lookup returns CDR1 KGHSH and CDR2 LQKENI. The CDR3 has 15 residues. Between the trimmed V and J ends, which lost 0 bases and 8 bases, there was a span of 15 bases. CDR3 coding DNA: TGTGCCAGCTCACCACCTCACAGGGACCTTCGTACGCAGTATTTT. It translates to CASSPPHRDLRTQYF.

The chain couples TRBV11-2 to TRBJ1-3; the match to TRBD1 covers 9 bases. V was clipped by 4 bases and J by 7 bases; unmatched bases: 14. The CDR3 is 17 residues long. Germline CDR1 and CDR2: SGHAT and FQNNGV. CDR3 coding DNA: TGTGCCAGCAGCTCGTACAGGGGGCAACGTCTAAGCAACACCATATATTTT. Translation gives CASSSYRGQRLSNTIYF.

The genes are TRBV6-5 and TRBJ1-1, with a tentative D call TRBD1 (5 bases). Germline V gene sequence: CDR1 MNHEY, CDR2 SVGAGI. The CDR3 sequence is 15 residues long. V shed 0 bases and J shed 5 bases, with 13 bases lying between them. CDR3 amino acids: CASSYSMVGGTEAFF. CDR3 bases: TGTGCCAGCAGTTACTCGATGGTGGGGGGGACTGAAGCTTTCTTT.

V is TRBV21-1 and J is TRBJ2-2. TRBV21-1 is labeled a pseudogene. The CDR3 consists of 8 residues. The DNA for the CDR3 is TGTGCCCCCGGGGAGCTGTTTTTT. Translated, it gives CAPGELFF.

The genes are TRBV5-3 and TRBJ1-2; D is perhaps TRBD1 (6 bases). TRBV5-3 counts as an open reading frame of uncertain function. This CDR3 is built from 16 residues. The V gene lost 1 base and the J gene lost 5 bases, with 18 bases spanning the gap. The CDR3 region has the DNA TGTGCCAGAAGCTTGCGGGACGGAGGGGGGAGGTATGGCTACACCTTC. Amino acid sequence: CARSLRDGGGRYGYTF.

This rearrangement joins TRBV2 to TRBJ1-1; D unresolved. Trimming removed 4 bases at V and 2 bases at J, with 8 bases between. The germline CDR1 and CDR2 sequences are SNHLY and FYNNEI. This CDR3 comprises 13 residues. As DNA, the CDR3 is TGTGCCAGCAGTGGGGAGGCAAACACTGAAGCTTTCTTT. Translating it yields CASSGEANTEAFF.

The chain is built from TRBV25-1 and TRBJ2-3; D tentatively reads TRBD1 or TRBD2 (5 bases each). Per germline, CDR1 MGHDK and CDR2 SYGVNS. This CDR3 is built from 16 residues. The germline V and J ends were trimmed by 3 bases and 4 bases, with 17 bases remaining between them. The CDR3 DNA reads TGTGCCAGCAGTGAGCTCGGGCACCGGGGCGCAGATACGCAGTATTTT. It encodes CASSELGHRGADTQYF.

The chain uses TRBV29-1 and TRBJ1-1; the match to TRBD1 covers 7 bases. Germline CDR1 and CDR2: SQVTM and ANQGSEA. The CDR3 runs 14 residues. With V trimmed by 2 bases and J by 5 bases, 8 bases remained unmatched. The CDR3 DNA sequence: TGCAGCGTTGAAACCCGACAGGGTGGAACTGAAGCTTTCTTT. This gives the protein CSVETRQGGTEAFF.

This chain uses TRBV5-4 with TRBJ2-5; 8 bases match TRBD2. The V segment lost 4 bases and the J segment 1 base; nucleotides outside the gene matches: 3. Germline V gene data show CDR1 as SGHNT and CDR2 as YYREEE (reference sequence). This CDR3 is built from 14 residues. The CDR3 DNA follows: TGTGCCAGCAGCCCAGGACTAGCCCAAGAGACCCAGTACTTC. It encodes CASSPGLAQETQYF.

The V gene is TRBV6-2 or TRBV6-3, the J gene TRBJ2-1; D remains unclear. Germline V gene sequence: CDR1 MNHEY, CDR2 SVGEGT. CDR3 length: 11 amino acids. Trimming pared 2 bases from V and 10 bases from J, leaving 6 bases between. CDR3 sequence: CASSYHLEQFF. The CDR3 coding sequence is TGTGCCAGCAGTTACCACTTAGAGCAGTTCTTC.

The rearrangement joins TRBV7-9 to TRBJ2-7; TRBD1 agrees at 7 bases. Germline CDR1 is SEHNR and CDR2 is FQNEAQ (reference sequence). Unmatched junction bases numbered 9, after V lost 3 bases and J lost 10 bases. CDR3 length: 13 residues. The CDR3 loop reads CASSFRTGGDQYF. For the CDR3, the DNA is TGTGCCAGCAGCTTCCGGACAGGTGGAGACCAGTACTTC.

As regards this clone: Given the absence of the conserved phenylalanine or tryptophan at the CDR3 end, a read error is likely. The J gene is TRBJ1-6, the V gene TRBV5-8; D is unclear. The V end was cut by 6 bases, the J end by 7 bases, with 11 bases between. This CDR3 is 13 amino acids long. From germline, CDR1 is SGHTS and CDR2 YDEGEE. As DNA, the CDR3 is TGTGCCAGCACCCCCGATCTAAATTCACCCCTCCACCTT. Translating it yields CASTPDLNSPLHL.

The J gene is TRBJ2-7, the V gene TRBV2; D might be TRBD1 (6 bases). The germline V gene has CDR1 SNHLY and CDR2 FYNNEI. Trimming shortened V by 0 bases and J by 2 bases, and 8 bases separated the two germline ends. CDR3 length: 14 residues. CDR3 DNA sequence: TGTGCCAGCAGTGAAGCGTGGGGGCCCTACGAGCAGTACTTC. This encodes CASSEAWGPYEQYF.

This chain connects TRBV12-3 or TRBV12-4 to TRBJ1-1, with 7 bases lining up with TRBD1. CDR3 size: 13 residues. V gave up 3 bases and J gave up 11 bases; unmatched junction bases: 9. This CDR3 is CASSLRQGWGAFF. Here the CDR3 DNA reads TGTGCCAGCAGTTTGCGACAGGGATGGGGGGCTTTCTTT.

The V call is TRBV21-1, the J call TRBJ2-7. TRBV21-1 is a recognized pseudogene. The CDR3 extends over 16 amino acids. The DNA for the CDR3 is TGTGCCAGCAGCAAAGCGGGATGGCGGCCCGAAGGCGAGCAGTACTTC. This sequence encodes CASSKAGWRPEGEQYF.

The chain links TRBV18 to TRBJ1-3; D remains ambiguous. Trimming took 2 bases from V and 2 from J, leaving 10 bases between them. The CDR3 has 15 residues. Germline CDR1 KGHSH, CDR2 LQKENI. The CDR3 sequence is CASSPTVGAGNTIYF. The CDR3, as DNA: TGTGCCAGCTCACCAACGGTAGGCGCTGGAAACACCATATATTTT.

In the case of this clone: It is likely a read error, because the conserved phenylalanine at the end of the CDR3 is missing. This chain uses TRBV11-2 with TRBJ1-6, with D hard to call. The germline V gene encodes CDR1 SGHAT and CDR2 FQNNGV. This CDR3 is built from 15 residues. V was shortened by 1 base and J by 0 bases, with 4 bases between the two germline ends. The CDR3 loop is CASSLVGSYNSPLHL. CDR3 sequence (DNA): TGTGCCAGCAGCTTAGTCGGCTCCTATAATTCACCCCTCCACCTT.

V usage is TRBV9 and J usage is TRBJ2-7, with D possibly matching TRBD2 (5 bases). The CDR3 loop spans 14 amino acids. Between the trimmed V and J ends, which lost 3 bases and 5 bases, there was a span of 15 bases. Germline V gene lookup returns CDR1 SGDLS and CDR2 YYNGEE. CDR3 bases: TGTGCCAGCAGCGGATCAAGCGGATGGGACGAGCAGTACTTC. Residues: CASSGSSGWDEQYF.

The CDR3 sequence: CASSLDPPGLAGNNEQFF. In DNA form, the CDR3 reads TGCGCCAGCAGCTTGGACCCCCCGGGACTAGCGGGGAACAATGAGCAGTTCTTC. The V gene is TRBV5-1, the J gene TRBJ2-1, with 13 bases that match TRBD2. After removal of 0 bases from V and 5 bases from J, the junction contained 8 bases not matched to a gene. Germline CDR1 is SGHRS and CDR2 is YFSETQ. This CDR3 is built from 18 residues.